What follows is one TCR beta chain and its context. Antigen specificity is unknown. Time point indicated: persistent/refractory GD, antithyroid drugs over 5 years with positive TRAb. PBMCs were the source of the RNA used for TCR sequencing. The authors diagnosed Graves' disease using American Thyroid Association guidelines. Roughly 9 milliliters of peripheral blood were taken and placed in EDTA tubes. Germline CDR1 is SGHTS and CDR2 is YDEGEE. The CDR3 spans 13 residues. V dropped 2 bases and J dropped 8 bases, with 13 bases sitting between them. This sample is part of a study of regulatory T cells in long-lasting Graves disease. About the research overall: Persistence in Graves' disease required over 5 years of antithyroid drugs plus positive TSH receptor antibodies.

Building the TCR beta libraries relied on iRepertoire HTBI primers, and CDR3 regions underwent Arm-PCR. MiXCR, applied by TCRdb to the multiplex PCR reads, yields one record per CDR3 protein. Seen here are 500,000 to 700,000 distinct CDR3 sequences, about 30% observed once, and the top ten hold about two fifths. Notes on the study in general: Investigators studied peripheral blood only, not thyroid tissue.

This chain connects TRBV5-8 to TRBJ1-2; no clear D gene. This TCR derives from a female donor with Graves disease. The sample in question was peripheral blood mononuclear cells (PBMCs), obtained when the disease was refractory, from a patient treated with antithyroid drugs. The CDR3 DNA reads TGTGCCAGCAGCTTTCGGCGAATCGAAGGCTACACCTTC. This encodes CASSFRRIEGYTF.